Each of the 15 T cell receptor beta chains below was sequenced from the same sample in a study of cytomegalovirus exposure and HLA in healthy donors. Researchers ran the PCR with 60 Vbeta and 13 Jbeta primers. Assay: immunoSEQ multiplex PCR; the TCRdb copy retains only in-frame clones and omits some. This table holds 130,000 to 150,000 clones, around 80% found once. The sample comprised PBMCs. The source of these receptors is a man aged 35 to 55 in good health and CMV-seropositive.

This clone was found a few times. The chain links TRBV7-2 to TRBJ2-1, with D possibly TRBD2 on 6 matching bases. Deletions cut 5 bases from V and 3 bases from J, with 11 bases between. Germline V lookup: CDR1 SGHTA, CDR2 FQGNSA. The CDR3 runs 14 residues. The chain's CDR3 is CASSRDSYYNEQFF. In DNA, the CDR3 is TGTGCCAGCAGCCGGGACTCCTACTACAATGAGCAGTTCTTC.

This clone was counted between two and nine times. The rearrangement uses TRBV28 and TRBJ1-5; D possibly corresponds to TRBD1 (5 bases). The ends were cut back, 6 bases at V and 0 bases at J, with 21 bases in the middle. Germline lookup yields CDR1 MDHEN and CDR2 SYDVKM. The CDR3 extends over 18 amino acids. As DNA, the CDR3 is TGTGCCAGCAGCCAGGCACATCGTATGGGGCTTAGCAATCAGCCCCAGCATTTT. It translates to CASSQAHRMGLSNQPQHF.

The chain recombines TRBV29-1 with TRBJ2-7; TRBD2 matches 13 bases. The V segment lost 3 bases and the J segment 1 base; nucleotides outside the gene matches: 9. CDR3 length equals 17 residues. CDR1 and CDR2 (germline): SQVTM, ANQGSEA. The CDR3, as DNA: TGCAGCGTTGAGGGGACTAGCGGGAATCCTCGATCCTACGAGCAGTACTTC. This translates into CSVEGTSGNPRSYEQYF.

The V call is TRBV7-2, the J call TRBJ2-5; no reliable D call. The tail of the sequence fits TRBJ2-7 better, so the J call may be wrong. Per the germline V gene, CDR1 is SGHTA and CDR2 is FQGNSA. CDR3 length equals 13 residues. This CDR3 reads CASSLGILYEQYF. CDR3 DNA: TGTGCCAGCAGCTTAGGAATACTCTACGAGCAGTACTTC.

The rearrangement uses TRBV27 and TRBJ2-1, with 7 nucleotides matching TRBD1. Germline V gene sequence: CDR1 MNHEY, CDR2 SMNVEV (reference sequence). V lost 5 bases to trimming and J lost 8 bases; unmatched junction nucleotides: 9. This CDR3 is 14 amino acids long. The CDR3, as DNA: TGTGCCAGCAGTCCGACAGGGTTGGGCTATGAGCAGTTCTTC. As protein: CASSPTGLGYEQFF.

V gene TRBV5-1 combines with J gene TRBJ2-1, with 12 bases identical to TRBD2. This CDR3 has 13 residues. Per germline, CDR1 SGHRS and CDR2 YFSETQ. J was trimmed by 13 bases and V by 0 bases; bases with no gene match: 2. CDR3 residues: CASSLALAGGQFF. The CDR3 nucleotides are TGCGCCAGCAGCTTGGCACTAGCGGGAGGACAGTTCTTC.

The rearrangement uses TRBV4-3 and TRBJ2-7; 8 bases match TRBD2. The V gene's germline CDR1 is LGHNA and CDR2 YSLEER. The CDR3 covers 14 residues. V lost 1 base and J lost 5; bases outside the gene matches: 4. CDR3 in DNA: TGCGCCAGCAGCCAAGTGGGGACTAGTGACGAGCAGTACTTC. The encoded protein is CASSQVGTSDEQYF.

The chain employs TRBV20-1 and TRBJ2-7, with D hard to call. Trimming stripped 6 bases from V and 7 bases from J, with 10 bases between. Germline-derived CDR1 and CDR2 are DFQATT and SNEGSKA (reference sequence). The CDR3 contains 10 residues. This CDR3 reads CSALRQEQYF. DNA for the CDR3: TGCAGTGCCCTAAGACAAGAGCAGTACTTC.

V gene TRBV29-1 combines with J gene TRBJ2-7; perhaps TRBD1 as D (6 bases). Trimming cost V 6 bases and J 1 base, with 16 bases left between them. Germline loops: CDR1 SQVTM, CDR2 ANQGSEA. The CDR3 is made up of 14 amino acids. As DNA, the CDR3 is TGCAGCGTAAGTCGGGACACCCGATCCTACGAGCAGTACTTC. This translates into CSVSRDTRSYEQYF.

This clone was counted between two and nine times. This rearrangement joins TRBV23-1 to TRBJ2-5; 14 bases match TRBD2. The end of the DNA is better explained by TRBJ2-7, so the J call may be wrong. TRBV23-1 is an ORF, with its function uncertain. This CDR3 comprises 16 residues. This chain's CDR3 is CASSQGTSGSWSEQYF. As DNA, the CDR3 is TGCGCCAGCAGTCAGGGGACTAGCGGGAGTTGGTCCGAGCAGTACTTC.

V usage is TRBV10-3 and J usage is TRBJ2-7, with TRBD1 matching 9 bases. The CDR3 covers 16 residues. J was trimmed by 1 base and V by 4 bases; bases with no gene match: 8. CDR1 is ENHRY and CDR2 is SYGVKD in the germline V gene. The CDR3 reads CAISGLTGGASYEQYF. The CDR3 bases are TGTGCCATCAGTGGATTAACAGGGGGCGCTTCCTACGAGCAGTACTTC.

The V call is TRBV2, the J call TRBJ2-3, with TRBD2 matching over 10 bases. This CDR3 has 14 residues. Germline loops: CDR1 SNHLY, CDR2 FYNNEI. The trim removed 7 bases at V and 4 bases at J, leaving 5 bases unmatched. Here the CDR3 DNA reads TGTGCCAGCAATCTAGCGGGAGATTCAGATACGCAGTATTTT. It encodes CASNLAGDSDTQYF. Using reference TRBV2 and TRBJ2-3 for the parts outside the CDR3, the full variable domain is EPEVTQTPSHQVTQMGQEVILRCVPISNHLYFYWYRQILGQKVEFLVSFYNNEISEKSEIFDDQFSVERPDGSNFTLKIRSTKLEDSAMYFCASNLAGDSDTQYFGPGTRLTVL.

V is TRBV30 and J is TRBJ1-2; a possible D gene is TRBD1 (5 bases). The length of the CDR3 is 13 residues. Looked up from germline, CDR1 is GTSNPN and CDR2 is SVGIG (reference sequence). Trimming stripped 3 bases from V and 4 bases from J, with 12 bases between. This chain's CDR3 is CAWSPQGSYGYTF. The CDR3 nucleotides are TGTGCCTGGAGCCCTCAGGGATCCTATGGCTACACCTTC.

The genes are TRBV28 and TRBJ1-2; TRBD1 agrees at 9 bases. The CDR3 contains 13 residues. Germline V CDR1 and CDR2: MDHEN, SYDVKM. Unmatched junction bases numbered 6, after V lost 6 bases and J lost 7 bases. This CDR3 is CASSPQGAVGYTF. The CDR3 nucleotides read TGTGCCAGCAGCCCACAGGGGGCGGTTGGCTACACCTTC.

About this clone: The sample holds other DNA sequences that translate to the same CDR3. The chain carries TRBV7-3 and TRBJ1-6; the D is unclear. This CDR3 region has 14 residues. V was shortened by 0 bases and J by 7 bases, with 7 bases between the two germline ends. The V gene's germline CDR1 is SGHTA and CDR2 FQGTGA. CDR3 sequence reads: CASSLTPRNSPLHF. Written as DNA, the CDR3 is TGTGCCAGCAGCTTAACCCCCCGGAATTCACCCCTCCACTTT.